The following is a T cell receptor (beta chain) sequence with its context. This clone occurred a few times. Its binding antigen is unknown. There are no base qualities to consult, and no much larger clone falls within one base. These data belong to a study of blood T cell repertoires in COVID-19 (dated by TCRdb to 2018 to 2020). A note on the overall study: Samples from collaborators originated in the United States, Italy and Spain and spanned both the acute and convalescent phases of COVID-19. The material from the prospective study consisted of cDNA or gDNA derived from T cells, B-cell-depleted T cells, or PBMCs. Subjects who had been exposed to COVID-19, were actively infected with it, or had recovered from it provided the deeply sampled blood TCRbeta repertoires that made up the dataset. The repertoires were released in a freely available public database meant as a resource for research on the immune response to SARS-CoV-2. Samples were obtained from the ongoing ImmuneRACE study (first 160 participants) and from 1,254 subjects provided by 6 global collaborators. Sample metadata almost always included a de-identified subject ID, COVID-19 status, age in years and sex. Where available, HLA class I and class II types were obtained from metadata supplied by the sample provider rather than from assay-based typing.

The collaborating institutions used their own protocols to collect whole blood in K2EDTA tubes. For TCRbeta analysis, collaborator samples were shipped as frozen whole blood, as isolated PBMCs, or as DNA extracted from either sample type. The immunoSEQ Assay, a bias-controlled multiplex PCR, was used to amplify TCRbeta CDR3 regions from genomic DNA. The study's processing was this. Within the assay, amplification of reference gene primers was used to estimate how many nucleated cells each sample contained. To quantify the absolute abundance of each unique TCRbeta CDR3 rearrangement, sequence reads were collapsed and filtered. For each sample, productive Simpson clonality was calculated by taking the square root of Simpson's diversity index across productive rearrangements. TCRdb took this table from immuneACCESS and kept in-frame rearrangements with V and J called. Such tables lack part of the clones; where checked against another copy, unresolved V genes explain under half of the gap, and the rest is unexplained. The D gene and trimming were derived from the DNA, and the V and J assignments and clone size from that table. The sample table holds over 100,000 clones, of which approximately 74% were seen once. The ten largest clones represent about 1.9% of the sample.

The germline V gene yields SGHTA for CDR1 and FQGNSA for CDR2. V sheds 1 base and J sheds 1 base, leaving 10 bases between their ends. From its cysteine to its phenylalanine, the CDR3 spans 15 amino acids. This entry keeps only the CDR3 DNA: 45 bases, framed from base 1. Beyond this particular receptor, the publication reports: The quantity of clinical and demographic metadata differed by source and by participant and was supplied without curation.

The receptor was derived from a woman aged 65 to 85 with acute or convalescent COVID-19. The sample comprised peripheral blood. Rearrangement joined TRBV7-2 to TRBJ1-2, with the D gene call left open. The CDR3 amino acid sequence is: CASSLDERLNYGYTF. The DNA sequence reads TGTGCCAGCAGCTTAGATGAGAGGCTTAACTATGGCTACACCTTC. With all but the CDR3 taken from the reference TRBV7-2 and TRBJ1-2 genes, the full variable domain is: GAGVSQSPSNKVTEKGKDVELRCDPISGHTALYWYRQSLGQGLEFLIYFQGNSAPDKSGLPSDRFSAERTGGSVSTLTIQRTQQEDSAVYLCASSLDERLNYGYTFGSGTRLTVV.